This T cell receptor beta chain emerged from a study of blood T cell repertoires in COVID-19. As for the study in general: T cells, B-cell-depleted T cells, or PBMCs supplied cDNA or gDNA.

Source study methods: It was from reference gene primer amplification that nucleated cell counts were estimated. Libraries were prepared by immunoSEQ multiplex PCR; TCRdb keeps only in-frame clonotypes and omits some of them. V, J and clone size are taken as reported in that table, and D and trimming were inferred from the DNA itself. Here the sample spans approximately 210,000 clones, 81% being singletons. The sequenced sample was PBMCs or T cells enriched from blood (not recorded which). This sequence originates from a woman between 50 and 59 years old with acute COVID-19.

The CDR3 nucleotides are TGTGCCAGTAGTATAGGAATGGACACGTCCCATTCACCCCTCCACTTT. The encoded protein is CASSIGMDTSHSPLHF. The chain couples TRBV19 to TRBJ1-6; TRBD1 is a possible D gene (5 bases). The germline V gene encodes CDR1 LNHDA and CDR2 SQIVND (reference sequence). V was cut by 1 base and J by 8 bases, with 15 bases left in between. This CDR3 comprises 16 residues. The full variable domain, rest sourced from reference TRBV19 and TRBJ1-6, is DGGITQSPKYLFRKEGQNVTLSCEQNLNHDAMYWYRQDPGQGLRLIYYSQIVNDFQKGDIAEGYSVSREKKESFPLTVTSAQKNPTAFYLCASSIGMDTSHSPLHFGNGTRLTVT.